A selection of T cell receptor beta chains follows, all from one sample in a study of T-cell memory formation after mild COVID-19. Via MiXCR, TCRdb re-called the 5' RACE reads, giving one row per CDR3 protein. The top ten hold approximately 26% of the sample, which has fewer than 95,000 distinct CDR3 sequences, about 13% seen once. The sample consisted of PBMCs or a T cell subset sorted from them (not recorded which). The receptors shown here come from an adult woman who had mild COVID-19 (a few samples of this study predate the infection). Cell type and time point are not known. The CDR3 runs from the conserved cysteine through the conserved F or W. The D gene is left open where the match is weak. Not every row has a clone size; where given, it reads once, few, many or a size class.

V	size	D	J	DNA	CDR3
TRBV5-4	NA	NA	TRBJ1-2	TGTGCCAGCAGCTTGGGCGAGAACTATGGCTACACCTTC	CASSLGENYGYTF
TRBV4-3	few	NA	TRBJ2-7	TGCGCCAGCAGCCAAGAGGTCGGGCCCTCCTACGAGCAGTACTTC	CASSQEVGPSYEQYF
TRBV7-9	few	TRBD2	TRBJ2-1	TGTGCCAGCGATTTAGAGCGGGAGGCGCGGAATGAGCAGTTCTTC	CASDLEREARNEQFF
TRBV7-6	NA	TRBD1	TRBJ1-1	TGTGCCAGCAGCTTAGAGCAGGGGGCGCGGAACACTGAAGCTTTCTTT	CASSLEQGARNTEAFF
TRBV5-6	few	NA	TRBJ1-2	TGTGCCAGCAACCGAGGGGGGGATGGCTACACCTTC	CASNRGGDGYTF
TRBV3-1	few	NA	TRBJ2-2	TGTGCCAGCGAGCGTTCGGACACCGGGGAGCTGTTTTTT	CASERSDTGELFF
TRBV7-9	NA	TRBD1	TRBJ1-1	TGTGCCAGAAGCTCCGACAGGGGCTGGAGCACTGAAGCTTTCTTT	CARSSDRGWSTEAFF
TRBV10-3	few	NA	TRBJ2-7	TGTGCCATCATTTCGATCTGGGCCCCCATTCTCTCCTACGAGCAGTACTTC	CAIISIWAPILSYEQYF
TRBV27	NA	TRBD1	TRBJ1-2	TGTGCCAGCAGTTCCCGGGACAGCCCATTATATGGCTACACCTTC	CASSSRDSPLYGYTF
TRBV12-3/TRBV12-4	NA	NA	TRBJ1-2	TGTGCCAGCAGTCCTCTTCGAATCGATGGCTACACCTTC	CASSPLRIDGYTF
TRBV7-7	NA	NA	TRBJ1-1	TGTGCCAGCAGCGTAAACATCGGGCACACTGAAGCTTTCTTT	CASSVNIGHTEAFF
TRBV3-1	few	NA	TRBJ2-1	TGTGCCAGCAGCCGGCAGGCCGGTGAGCAGTTCTTC	CASSRQAGEQFF
TRBV20-1	once	TRBD1	TRBJ2-7	TGCAGTTCTAAAGAATGGGACAGGGCGTACGAGCAGTACTTC	CSSKEWDRAYEQYF
TRBV3-1	few	NA	TRBJ2-3	TGTGCCAGCAGCCAAGATTTTGTAAGCACAGATACGCAGTATTTT	CASSQDFVSTDTQYF
TRBV7-6	NA	NA	TRBJ2-7	TGTGCCAGCAGCCCTCTGGCCTCAGGGAGCTACGAGCAGTACTTC	CASSPLASGSYEQYF
TRBV20-1	few	TRBD1	TRBJ2-7	TGCAGTGCTAACAAGGGGACAGAACCTTACGAGCAGTACTTC	CSANKGTEPYEQYF